Sequencing of this T cell receptor beta chain was carried out in a study of blood T cell repertoires in COVID-19. Study-wide background: PBMCs, B-cell-depleted T cells, or T cells provided the cDNA or gDNA that made up the material.

With V trimmed by 4 bases and J by 1 base, 9 bases remained unmatched. Per germline, CDR1 LNHDA and CDR2 SQIVND (reference sequence). The CDR3 has 16 amino acids. TCRdb's copy holds only in-frame clones and misses some; the assay was immunoSEQ multiplex PCR. The table lists about 50,000 clones, approximately 86% of them singletons. The material sequenced was peripheral blood. The chain is built from TRBV19 and TRBJ1-1, with 7 positions matching TRBD1. This TCR came from a human donor in a cohort sampled during active COVID-19. CDR3 nucleotide sequence: TGTGCCAGTAGTAATAGGAGGGGGCTATCGAACACTGAAGCTTTCTTT. Protein sequence: CASSNRRGLSNTEAFF.